The clone carrying this TCR beta chain was counted at least ten times. Time point indicated: newly diagnosed GD, antithyroid drugs for less than 3 months. Making the TCR library involved RNA that had been extracted from PBMCs. The authors built TCR beta libraries using iRepertoire HTBI primers and Arm-PCR of CDR3 regions. TCRdb passed the multiplex PCR reads through MiXCR, listing each CDR3 protein once. Among around 420,000 distinct CDR3 sequences listed, 15% were seen once. The CDR3 spans 15 residues. V trimming: 7 bases; J trimming: 9 bases; junction bases outside the gene matches: 8. The germline V gene has CDR1 SGHNT and CDR2 YYREEE (reference sequence). The data are from a study of regulatory T cells in long-lasting Graves disease.

The receptor comes from a female donor with Graves disease. Sequenced here: peripheral blood mononuclear cells (PBMCs), sampled at new diagnosis, from a patient treated with antithyroid drugs. V gene TRBV5-4 combines with J gene TRBJ2-1, with 15 positions matching TRBD2. The CDR3 protein is CASGSGLAGGGEQFF. The CDR3 coding sequence is TGTGCCAGCGGATCGGGACTAGCGGGGGGTGGTGAGCAGTTCTTC. Together with reference TRBV5-4 and TRBJ2-1, the CDR3 gives the full variable domain: ETGVTQSPTHLIKTRGQQVTLRCSSQSGHNTVSWYQQALGQGPQFIFQYYREEENGRGNFPPRFSGLQFPNYSSELNVNALELDDSALYLCASGSGLAGGGEQFFGPGTRLTVL.